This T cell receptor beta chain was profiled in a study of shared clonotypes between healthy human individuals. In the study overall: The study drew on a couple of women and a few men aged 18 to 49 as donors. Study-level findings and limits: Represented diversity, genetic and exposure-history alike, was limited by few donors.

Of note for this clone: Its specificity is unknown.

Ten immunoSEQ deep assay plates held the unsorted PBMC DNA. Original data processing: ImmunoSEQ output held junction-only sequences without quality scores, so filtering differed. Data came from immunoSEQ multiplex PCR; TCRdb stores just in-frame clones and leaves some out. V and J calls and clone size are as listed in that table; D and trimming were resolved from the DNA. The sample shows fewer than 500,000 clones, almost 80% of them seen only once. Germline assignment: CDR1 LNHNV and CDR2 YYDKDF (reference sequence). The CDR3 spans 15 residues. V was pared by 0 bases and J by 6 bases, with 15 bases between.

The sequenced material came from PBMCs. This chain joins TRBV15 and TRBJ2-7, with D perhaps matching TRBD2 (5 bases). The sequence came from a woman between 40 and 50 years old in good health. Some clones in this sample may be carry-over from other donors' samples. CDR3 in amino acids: CATSRDLTGTGEQYF. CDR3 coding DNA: TGTGCCACCAGCAGAGATCTAACGGGAACGGGCGAGCAGTACTTC.